These 9 T cell receptor beta chains were sequenced from one sample in a study of T cell responses to AZD1222 COVID-19 vaccine. Assay used: immunoSEQ multiplex PCR; TCRdb lists only in-frame clones, some missing. The table includes about 160,000 clones, about 90% detected once. Sequenced material: peripheral blood, taken on day 0 of AZD1222 vaccination. These receptors came from an adult in good health.

The V gene is TRBV4-3, the J gene TRBJ1-1; the D gene is possibly TRBD1 (5 bases). In germline, CDR1 is LGHNA, CDR2 YSLEER. V lost 4 bases and J lost 1, with 10 bases in between. The CDR3 is 14 amino acids. The CDR3 DNA reads as TGCGCCAGCAGCCCCGGACACGCGAACACTGAAGCTTTCTTT. It specifies CASSPGHANTEAFF.

The chain joins TRBV6-5 to TRBJ1-4; D is undetermined. Trimming removed 6 bases from V and 5 bases from J, with 16 bases in between. From germline, CDR1 is MNHEY and CDR2 SVGAGI. This CDR3 spans 15 amino acids. The CDR3 region is CASSPVWARNEKLFF. In DNA, the CDR3 is TGTGCCAGCAGCCCGGTTTGGGCCCGGAATGAAAAACTGTTTTTT.

With respect to this clone: In the same sample, other DNA sequences code for this CDR3. The J gene is TRBJ2-6, the V gene TRBV4-3; D is uncertain. This CDR3 region has 16 residues. Germline loops: CDR1 LGHNA, CDR2 YSLEER. V was cut by 0 bases and J by 0 bases, with 6 bases left in between. DNA of the CDR3: TGCGCCAGCAGCCAAGACTGGGACTCTGGGGCCAACGTCCTGACTTTC. Residues: CASSQDWDSGANVLTF.

This sequence joins TRBV7-3 and TRBJ1-5; TRBD1 matches at 10 bases. The J segment lost 2 bases and the V segment lost 5 bases, leaving 15 bases of the junction unmatched. CDR1 and CDR2 (germline): SGHTA, FQGTGA. This CDR3 spans 19 amino acids. In DNA, the CDR3 is TGTGCCAGCAGCATACCGTACTCCGGGACAGGGGAGGGCAATCAGCCCCAGCATTTT. Protein: CASSIPYSGTGEGNQPQHF.

The chain combines TRBV20-1 with TRBJ2-3, with D perhaps TRBD2 (5 bases). Germline lookup yields CDR1 DFQATT and CDR2 SNEGSKA (reference sequence). The CDR3 loop spans 15 amino acids. Trimming removed 3 bases at V and 5 bases at J, with 18 bases between. The DNA of the CDR3 is TGCAGTGCTAGTCCGTTTAGCGCGATACGAGATACGCAGTATTTT. The encoded protein is CSASPFSAIRDTQYF.

CDR3 bases: TGTGCCAGCAGCGCCGGAGAGGGAGCTTTCTTT. Translating gives CASSAGEGAFF. The gene calls are TRBV7-9 and TRBJ1-1, with D unresolved. CDR1 is SEHNR, CDR2 FQNEAQ, per germline (reference sequence). V was pared by 5 bases and J by 10 bases, with 11 bases between. This CDR3 spans 11 amino acids.

CDR3 DNA: TGTGCCAGCAGCATCAGACAGGTTAGCAATCAGCCCCAGCATTTT. It translates to CASSIRQVSNQPQHF. This chain joins TRBV28 and TRBJ1-5; possibly TRBD1 for D (6 bases). The CDR3 totals 15 residues. CDR1 and CDR2 (germline): MDHEN, SYDVKM. V lost 6 bases to trimming and J lost 0 bases, with 12 bases between them.

The rearrangement joins TRBV28 to TRBJ2-7; the match to TRBD2 covers 8 bases. Germline V gene lookup returns CDR1 MDHEN and CDR2 SYDVKM. With V trimmed by 6 bases and J by 1 base, 8 bases remained unmatched. The CDR3 contains 15 residues. CDR3 protein: CASSPRGGRSYEQYF. The DNA of the CDR3 is TGTGCCAGCAGCCCCCGGGGGGGCCGTTCCTACGAGCAGTACTTC.

The V and J genes are TRBV6-2 or TRBV6-3 and TRBJ1-1, with 10 bases aligning to TRBD1. The CDR3 runs 15 residues. Germline-derived CDR1 and CDR2 are MNHEY and SVGEGT. V shed 6 bases, J shed 4 bases, and the junction held 8 bases outside the gene matches. DNA of the CDR3: TGTGCCAGCAGCCTCTGGACAGGGGGTTTCACTGAAGCTTTCTTT. This codes for CASSLWTGGFTEAFF.